Listed below are T cell receptor beta chains from one sample, sequenced in a study of T cell responses to AZD1222 COVID-19 vaccine. Produced via immunoSEQ multiplex PCR; TCRdb's table is partial and in-frame only. The sample consists of approximately 190,000 clones, approximately 91% of them appearing once. The sample in question was peripheral blood, obtained on day 0 of AZD1222 vaccination. The receptors stem from an adult in good health. Each CDR3 is given with its conserved first and last residue. D genes are given only for firm matches. Some rows have no size entry. The others give once, few or many, or a class for an expanded clone.

D: -; J: TRBJ1-1; V: TRBV4-2; size: -; DNA: TGTGCCAGCAGCCAAGATTTGCTGGGGGTGAACACTGAAGCTTTCTTT; CDR3: CASSQDLLGVNTEAFF
D: -; J: TRBJ2-3; V: TRBV6-5; size: -; DNA: TGTGCCAGCAGTATCTCCGGGTCTTTGGGGGATACGCAGTATTTT; CDR3: CASSISGSLGDTQYF
D: -; J: TRBJ2-2; V: TRBV2; size: -; DNA: TGTGCCAGCGTCCCTATGATTAACACCGGGGAGCTGTTTTTT; CDR3: CASVPMINTGELFF
D: -; J: TRBJ2-6; V: TRBV27; size: -; DNA: TGTGCCAGCACCTTTCGGTTCGGCCTTGCGCGCTCTGGGGCCAACGTCCTGACTTTC; CDR3: CASTFRFGLARSGANVLTF
D: -; J: TRBJ2-7; V: TRBV9; size: -; DNA: TGTGCCAGCAGCGTAGGATTAGACAAGGTAAAGTACTTC; CDR3: CASSVGLDKVKYF
D: TRBD2; J: TRBJ2-7; V: TRBV28; size: few; DNA: TGTGCCAGCAGTTTATTGTCTAGCGGAATTAAGACCTACGAGCAGTACTTC; CDR3: CASSLLSSGIKTYEQYF
D: -; J: TRBJ2-7; V: TRBV3-1/TRBV3-2; size: -; DNA: TGTGCCAGCAGCCAAGATAAGGTCCCCAAGCCCTACGAGCAGTACTTC; CDR3: CASSQDKVPKPYEQYF
D: -; J: TRBJ1-2; V: TRBV28; size: -; DNA: TGTGCCAGCAGCCGGTCTGGGGCGGACAACTATGGCTACACCTTC; CDR3: CASSRSGADNYGYTF
D: TRBD1; J: TRBJ2-1; V: TRBV7-2; size: -; DNA: TGTGCCAGCAGCACCGGGACAGGACATTACAATGAGCAGTTCTTC; CDR3: CASSTGTGHYNEQFF
D: -; J: TRBJ2-7; V: TRBV6-2/TRBV6-3; size: -; DNA: TGTGCCAGCAGTTACGGCCAGATCGTCTACGAGCAGTACTTC; CDR3: CASSYGQIVYEQYF
D: TRBD1; J: TRBJ1-2; V: TRBV10-2; size: -; DNA: TGCGCCAGCAGTCAGGGGGGTTTCGGCTATGGCTACACCTTC; CDR3: CASSQGGFGYGYTF
D: TRBD2; J: TRBJ2-7; V: TRBV7-8; size: -; DNA: TGTGCCAGCAGCTTAACCCCGGGACTAGCGATCCCCCCCTACGAGCAGTACTTC; CDR3: CASSLTPGLAIPPYEQYF
D: -; J: TRBJ1-1; V: TRBV4-3; size: -; DNA: TGCGCCAGCAGCCAAGGTCCCACAGGAGATACTGAAGCTTTCTTT; CDR3: CASSQGPTGDTEAFF
D: -; J: TRBJ2-5; V: TRBV28; size: -; DNA: TGTGCCAGCAAGCCCACCACAGGGAGGACCCAGTACTTC; CDR3: CASKPTTGRTQYF
D: -; J: TRBJ2-5; V: TRBV25-1; size: -; DNA: TGTGCCAGCAGTGAAGCAGGGGTCGAGACCCAGTACTTC; CDR3: CASSEAGVETQYF
D: TRBD2; J: TRBJ2-3; V: TRBV28; size: once; DNA: TGTGCCAGCAGTTTGGGACTAGCGGGAGTCACAGATACGCAGTATTTT; CDR3: CASSLGLAGVTDTQYF
D: TRBD2; J: TRBJ2-7; V: TRBV7-2; size: -; DNA: TGTGCCAGCAGCAACCGACTAGCGGGAGGCTACGAGCAGTACTTC; CDR3: CASSNRLAGGYEQYF
D: -; J: TRBJ2-7; V: TRBV4-3; size: -; DNA: TGCGCCAGCAGCCAAGTTGCAGGGGAGTACTACGAGCAGTACTTC; CDR3: CASSQVAGEYYEQYF
D: -; J: TRBJ1-4; V: TRBV10-3; size: -; DNA: TGTGCCATCAGTGAGGCGTACCATGAAAAACTGTTTTTT; CDR3: CAISEAYHEKLFF
D: -; J: TRBJ1-2; V: TRBV23-1; size: -; DNA: TGCGCCTTAACGGGGCCGGAGGACTATGGCTACACCTTC; CDR3: CALTGPEDYGYTF
D: -; J: TRBJ2-7; V: TRBV20-1; size: -; DNA: TGCAGTGCTAGTGCGGCGGGGCACTACGAGCAGTACTTC; CDR3: CSASAAGHYEQYF
D: -; J: TRBJ1-2; V: TRBV27; size: -; DNA: TGTGCCAGCAGCCGATGGGGCGCCAATGGCTACACCTTC; CDR3: CASSRWGANGYTF